What follows is one TCR beta chain and its context. Trimming stripped 3 bases from V and 1 base from J, with 12 bases between. Germline loops: CDR1 GTSNPN, CDR2 SVGIG (reference sequence). This CDR3 spans 14 amino acids. This PCR relied on a set of 60 Vbeta primers and 13 Jbeta primers. Clones were read by immunoSEQ multiplex PCR, and TCRdb kept only the in-frame ones, dropping some. The table has just over 150,000 clones, about 75% seen once. This entry comes from a study of cytomegalovirus exposure and HLA in healthy donors. Sequences were obtained from PBMCs. This TCR was sampled from a woman aged 45-60 years in good health and CMV-seropositive. The genes are TRBV30 and TRBJ2-5; TRBD2 is a possible D gene (6 bases). The DNA of the CDR3 is TGTGCCTGGAGCGTAGGCGGGGTCCAAGAGACCCAGTACTTC. Residues: CAWSVGGVQETQYF. Looking up the rest from reference TRBV30 and TRBJ2-5 gives the full variable domain: SQTIHQWPATLVQPVGSPLSLECTVEGTSNPNLYWYRQAAGRGLQLLFYSVGIGQISSEVPQNLSASRPQDRQFILSSKKLLLSDSGFYLCAWSVGGVQETQYFGPGTRLLVL.